Following are 17 T cell receptor beta chains from one sample sequenced in a study of control samples from healthy donors and cancer patients. Here immunoSEQ multiplex PCR was the method, and the copy in TCRdb shows in-frame clones only, minus some. The sample has about 120,000 clones, 85% to 90% seen once. The source material was blood. Receptors originate from a man aged 25 to 45 in good health.

The chain combines TRBV13 with TRBJ2-3; 9 positions agree with TRBD1. V shed 0 bases, J shed 6 bases, and the junction held 4 bases outside the gene matches. Looked up from germline, CDR1 is PRHDT and CDR2 is FYEKMQ (reference sequence). The CDR3 runs to 15 residues. Here the CDR3 DNA reads TGTGCCAGCAGCTTAGGGACAGGGGGAATCGATACGCAGTATTTT. Translating it yields CASSLGTGGIDTQYF.

The rearrangement joins TRBV21-1 to TRBJ1-2; the table's D call, TRBD1, was not checked against the DNA. TRBV21-1 is listed as a pseudogene. The CDR3 length is 13 residues. The CDR3 bases are TGTGCCAGCAGCCATCAGGGGTGCTATGGCTACACCTTC. This translates into CASSHQGCYGYTF.

The chain joins TRBV12-3 or TRBV12-4 to TRBJ1-2, with D unresolved. V was pared by 4 bases and J by 5 bases, with 8 bases between. The CDR3 extends over 12 amino acids. CDR3 loop: CASSSQGYGYTF. The CDR3, as DNA: TGTGCCAGCAGTTCCCAAGGTTATGGCTACACCTTC.

The V gene is TRBV14, the J gene TRBJ2-6; maybe TRBD1 (6 bases). Germline-derived CDR1 and CDR2 are SGHDN and FVKESK. The CDR3 loop spans 17 amino acids. Trimming took off 2 bases at V and 3 bases at J, with 14 bases between the two ends. This CDR3 reads CASSQPRGLFGANVLTF. The DNA for the CDR3 is TGTGCCAGCAGCCAACCCAGGGGCCTATTTGGGGCCAACGTCCTGACTTTC.

CDR3 sequence reads: CASSLDQRSQETQYF. CDR3 bases: TGTGCCAGCAGCTTAGATCAGCGTTCTCAAGAGACCCAGTACTTC. V usage is TRBV11-2 and J usage is TRBJ2-5; D gene uncertain. V shed 0 bases and J shed 2 bases, with 10 bases lying between them. This CDR3 is built from 15 residues. The V gene's germline CDR1 is SGHAT and CDR2 FQNNGV.

This clone was detected a few times. This sequence joins TRBV27 and TRBJ1-5; tentative D call: TRBD1 (6 bases). The CDR3 spans 15 residues. Germline assignment: CDR1 MNHEY and CDR2 SMNVEV (reference sequence). Trimming cost V 6 bases and J 1 base, with 13 bases left between them. The CDR3 reads CASREQGKSNQPQHF. In nucleotides, the CDR3 is TGTGCCAGCAGGGAACAGGGTAAAAGCAATCAGCCCCAGCATTTT.

The chain employs TRBV19 and TRBJ1-5; D might be TRBD1 (6 bases). Trimming took 6 bases from V and 7 from J, leaving 10 bases between them. This CDR3 has 12 residues. Germline V CDR1 and CDR2: LNHDA, SQIVND (reference sequence). The CDR3 loop is CASRWGGQPQHF. For the CDR3, the DNA is TGTGCCAGTAGATGGGGGGGCCAGCCCCAGCATTTT.

The chain uses TRBV5-1 and TRBJ2-7; D remains unclear. Trimming removed 3 bases at V and 4 bases at J, with 14 bases between. The CDR3 totals 14 residues. Germline V gives CDR1 SGHRS, CDR2 YFSETQ. The CDR3 spells CASSSAEDQYEQYF. CDR3 DNA sequence: TGCGCCAGCAGCTCCGCAGAGGACCAATACGAGCAGTACTTC.

The chain joins TRBV6-6 to TRBJ1-4, with D perhaps TRBD1 (6 bases). The V gene's germline CDR1 is MNHNY and CDR2 SVGAGI (reference sequence). The CDR3 has 16 residues. V was pared by 4 bases and J by 3 bases, with 15 bases between. CDR3 in amino acids: CASSSPPQGPNEKLFF. In DNA form, the CDR3 reads TGTGCCAGCAGTTCCCCCCCACAGGGCCCTAATGAAAAACTGTTTTTT.

The gene calls are TRBV7-3 and TRBJ2-2; TRBD1 aligns across 9 bases. This CDR3 contains 15 residues. The V gene end was trimmed by 4 bases and the J gene end by 1 base; junction bases not matched to a gene: 1. Per germline, CDR1 SGHTA and CDR2 FQGTGA. The CDR3 is CASSWGQGNTGELFF. The CDR3 DNA follows: TGTGCCAGCAGCTGGGGACAGGGGAACACCGGGGAGCTGTTTTTT.

The rearrangement uses TRBV5-1 and TRBJ2-5; D gene ambiguous. Trimming left V 4 bases short and J 5 bases short, with 12 bases between. CDR1 and CDR2 from the germline V gene are SGHRS and YFSETQ. This CDR3 contains 13 residues. CDR3 bases: TGCGCCAGCAGCCCGGTATCGTCGGAGACCCAGTACTTC. Protein: CASSPVSSETQYF. Drawing the rest from reference TRBV5-1 and TRBJ2-5, the complete variable domain is KAGVTQTPRYLIKTRGQQVTLSCSPISGHRSVSWYQQTPGQGLQFLFEYFSETQRNKGNFPGRFSGRQFSNSRSEMNVSTLELGDSALYLCASSPVSSETQYFGPGTRLLVL.

This rearrangement joins TRBV11-2 to TRBJ1-5, with D tentatively TRBD1 (5 bases). V lost 5 bases and J lost 3, with 17 bases in between. Germline V gives CDR1 SGHAT, CDR2 FQNNGV. The CDR3 runs 16 residues. The CDR3 here is CASSPLGGVNNQPQHF. In DNA form, the CDR3 reads TGTGCCAGCAGCCCCCTTGGAGGGGTAAACAATCAGCCCCAGCATTTT.

The chain carries TRBV30 and TRBJ2-3; possible D gene TRBD1, 5 bases. Looked up from germline, CDR1 is GTSNPN and CDR2 is SVGIG (reference sequence). The CDR3 extends over 12 amino acids. V lost 1 base and J lost 6, with 8 bases in between. The DNA for the CDR3 is TGTGCCTGGAGTGGTGCAGGGGATACGCAGTATTTT. Translation gives CAWSGAGDTQYF. The complete variable domain, with remaining parts taken from reference TRBV30 and TRBJ2-3, reads SQTIHQWPATLVQPVGSPLSLECTVEGTSNPNLYWYRQAAGRGLQLLFYSVGIGQISSEVPQNLSASRPQDRQFILSSKKLLLSDSGFYLCAWSGAGDTQYFGPGTRLTVL.

The chain employs TRBV6-5 and TRBJ1-3; D not resolved. This CDR3 spans 15 amino acids. The V end was cut by 7 bases, the J end by 1 base, with 14 bases between. CDR1 MNHEY and CDR2 SVGAGI come from the germline V gene. Here the CDR3 DNA reads TGTGCCAGCACCAAAGACGGGGAATCTGGAAACACCATATATTTT. Amino acids: CASTKDGESGNTIYF.

The V gene is TRBV11-3, the J gene TRBJ1-1, with D hard to call. CDR3 length equals 12 residues. Germline V gene sequence: CDR1 SGHNT, CDR2 YENEEA. The V end was cut by 2 bases, the J end by 4 bases, with 5 bases between. The CDR3 coding sequence is TGTGCCAGCAGCTTATCAGGCACTGAAGCTTTCTTT. Its translation: CASSLSGTEAFF.

The V and J genes are TRBV9 and TRBJ2-1; TRBD2 is a possible D gene (7 bases). Trimming removed 4 bases at V and 14 bases at J, with 19 bases between. Germline V gives CDR1 SGDLS, CDR2 YYNGEE. This CDR3 contains 13 residues. The CDR3 nucleotides are TGTGCCAGCAGCCCAGAGGCGGGGGCCGGGAAGTTCTTC. Protein product: CASSPEAGAGKFF. The complete variable domain, with remaining parts taken from reference TRBV9 and TRBJ2-1, reads DSGVTQTPKHLITATGQRVTLRCSPRSGDLSVYWYQQSLDQGLQFLIQYYNGEERAKGNILERFSAQQFPDLHSELNLSSLELGDSALYFCASSPEAGAGKFFGPGTRLTVL.

This chain links TRBV23-1 with TRBJ1-3, with D uncertain. TRBV23-1 is classed as an ORF, of uncertain function. The CDR3 sequence is 14 residues long. Trimming left V 5 bases short and J 3 bases short, with 11 bases between. CDR3 bases: TGCGCCAGCAGTGACACACCAGGTGGAAACACCATATATTTT. Protein product: CASSDTPGGNTIYF.